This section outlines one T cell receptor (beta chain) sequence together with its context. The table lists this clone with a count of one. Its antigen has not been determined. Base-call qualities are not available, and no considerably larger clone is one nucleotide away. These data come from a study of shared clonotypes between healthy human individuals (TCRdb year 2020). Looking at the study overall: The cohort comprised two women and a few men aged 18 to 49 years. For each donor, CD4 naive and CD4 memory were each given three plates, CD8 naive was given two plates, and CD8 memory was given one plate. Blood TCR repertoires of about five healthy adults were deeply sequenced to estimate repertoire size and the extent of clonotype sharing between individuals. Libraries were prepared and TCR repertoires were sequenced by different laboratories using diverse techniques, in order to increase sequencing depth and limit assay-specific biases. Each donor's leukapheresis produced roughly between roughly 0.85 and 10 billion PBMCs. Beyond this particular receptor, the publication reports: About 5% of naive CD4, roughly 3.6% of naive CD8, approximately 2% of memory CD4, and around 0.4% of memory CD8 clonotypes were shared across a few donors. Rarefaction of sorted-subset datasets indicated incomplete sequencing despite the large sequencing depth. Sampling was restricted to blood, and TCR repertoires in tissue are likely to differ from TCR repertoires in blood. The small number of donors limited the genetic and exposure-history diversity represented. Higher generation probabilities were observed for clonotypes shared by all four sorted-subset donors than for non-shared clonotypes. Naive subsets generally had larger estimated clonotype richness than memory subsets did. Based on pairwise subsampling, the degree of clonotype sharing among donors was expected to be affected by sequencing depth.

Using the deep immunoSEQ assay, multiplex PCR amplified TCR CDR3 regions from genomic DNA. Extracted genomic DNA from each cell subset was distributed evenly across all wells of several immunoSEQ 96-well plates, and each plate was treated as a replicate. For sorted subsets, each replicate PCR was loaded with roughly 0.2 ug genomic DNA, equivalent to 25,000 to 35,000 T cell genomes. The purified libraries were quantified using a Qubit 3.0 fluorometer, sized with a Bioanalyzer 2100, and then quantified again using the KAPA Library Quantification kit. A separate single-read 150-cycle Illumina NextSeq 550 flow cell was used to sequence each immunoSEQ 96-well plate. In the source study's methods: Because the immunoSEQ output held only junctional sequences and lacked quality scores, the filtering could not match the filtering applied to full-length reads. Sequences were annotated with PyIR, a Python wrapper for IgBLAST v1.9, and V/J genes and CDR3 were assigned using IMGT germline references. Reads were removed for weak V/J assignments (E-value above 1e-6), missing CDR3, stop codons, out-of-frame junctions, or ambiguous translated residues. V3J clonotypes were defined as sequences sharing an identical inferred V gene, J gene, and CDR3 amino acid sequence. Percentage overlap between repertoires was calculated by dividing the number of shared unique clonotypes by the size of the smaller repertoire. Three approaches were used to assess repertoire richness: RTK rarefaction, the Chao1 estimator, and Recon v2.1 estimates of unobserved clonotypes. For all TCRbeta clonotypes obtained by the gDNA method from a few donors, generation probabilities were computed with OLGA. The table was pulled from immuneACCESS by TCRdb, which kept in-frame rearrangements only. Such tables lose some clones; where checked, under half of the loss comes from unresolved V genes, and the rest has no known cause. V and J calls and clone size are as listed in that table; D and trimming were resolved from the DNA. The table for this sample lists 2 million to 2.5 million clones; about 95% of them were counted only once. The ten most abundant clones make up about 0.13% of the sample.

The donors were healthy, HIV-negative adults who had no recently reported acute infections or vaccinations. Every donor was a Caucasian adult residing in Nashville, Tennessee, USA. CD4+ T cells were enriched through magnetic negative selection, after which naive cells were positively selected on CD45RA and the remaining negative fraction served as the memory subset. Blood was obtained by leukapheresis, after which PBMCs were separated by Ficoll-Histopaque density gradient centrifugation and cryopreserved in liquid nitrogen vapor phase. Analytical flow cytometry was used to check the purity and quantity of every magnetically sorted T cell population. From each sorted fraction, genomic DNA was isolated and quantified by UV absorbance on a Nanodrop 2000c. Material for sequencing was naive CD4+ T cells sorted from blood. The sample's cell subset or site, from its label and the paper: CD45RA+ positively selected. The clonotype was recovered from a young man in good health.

The bases read TGTGCCAGTAGTATTTCCTCCCCGGGACAGGCTCAGCCCCAGCATTTT. It translates to CASSISSPGQAQPQHF. The sequence links TRBV19 to TRBJ1-5; TRBD1 aligns with 8 central bases. The CDR3 spans 16 residues, from the cysteine through the phenylalanine. Just CDR3 DNA is preserved here, 48 bases in frame from base 1. For this chain, trimming is 3 bases at the V end and 6 bases at the J end, and the number of junction bases without a gene match is 10. CDR1 LNHDA and CDR2 SQIVND were looked up in the germline V gene (reference sequence).